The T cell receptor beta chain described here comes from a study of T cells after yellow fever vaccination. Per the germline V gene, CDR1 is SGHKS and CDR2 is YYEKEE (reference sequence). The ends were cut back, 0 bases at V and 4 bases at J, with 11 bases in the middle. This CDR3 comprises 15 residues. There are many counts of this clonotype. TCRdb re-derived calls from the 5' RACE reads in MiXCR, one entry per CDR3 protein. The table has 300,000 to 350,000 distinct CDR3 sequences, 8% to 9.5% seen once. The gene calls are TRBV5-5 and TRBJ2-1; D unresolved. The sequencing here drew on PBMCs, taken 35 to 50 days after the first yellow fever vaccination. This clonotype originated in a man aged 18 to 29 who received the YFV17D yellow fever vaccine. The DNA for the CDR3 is TGTGCCAGCAGCTTGGAATTAGGGCCGTACAATGAGCAGTTCTTC. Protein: CASSLELGPYNEQFF.